This TCR beta chain was recorded in a study of early T cells in non-severe SARS-CoV-2 infection. Trimming shortened V by 4 bases and J by 4 bases, and 16 bases separated the two germline ends. From germline, CDR1 is LGHNT and CDR2 FRNRAP. This CDR3 region has 15 residues. The TCR library protocol was used to attach unique molecular identifiers. These identifiers were attached to individual cDNA molecules. TCRdb reprocessed the 5' RACE reads with MiXCR, giving one entry per CDR3 protein. This sample has under 70,000 distinct CDR3 sequences, with about 4.9% found just once. The J gene is TRBJ1-1, the V gene TRBV12-5; D is unclear. The source of this sequence is an adult who was a healthcare worker with PCR-confirmed SARS-CoV-2 infection or an uninfected control (not recorded which). The sequenced sample was whole blood. The CDR3, as DNA: TGTGCTAGTGGTTCCCCTGGCCCATTGGGCACTGAAGCTTTCTTT. Amino acids: CASGSPGPLGTEAFF.